This T cell receptor beta chain was identified in a study of blood T cell repertoires in COVID-19. Overall study: Material from acute and convalescent COVID-19 was sourced from the United States, Italy and Spain. Sources were T cells, B-cell-depleted T cells, or PBMCs; the material itself was cDNA or gDNA.

The method was immunoSEQ multiplex PCR; TCRdb's version includes in-frame clones alone and lacks a portion of them. The sample yields around 50,000 clones, over 75% seen once. Germline assignment: CDR1 SGHNT and CDR2 YYREEE (reference sequence). After removal of 4 bases from V and 3 bases from J, the junction contained 8 bases not matched to a gene. The CDR3 sequence is 17 residues long. Seattle researchers signed up patients amid active infection and tracked them longitudinally. This chain uses TRBV5-4 with TRBJ2-1; 12 positions match TRBD2. The receptor was isolated from a man aged 80 or over with COVID-19, enrolled during active disease. Source material: peripheral blood. CDR3 sequence: CASSPGLAGTIYNEQFF. The CDR3, as DNA: TGTGCCAGCAGCCCAGGACTAGCGGGGACAATCTACAATGAGCAGTTCTTC.